This entry lists 24 T cell receptor beta chains sequenced from one sample in a study of blood T cells in healthy people across ages. A second PCR, run for about 6 to 11 cycles, used a sample-barcoded 5' primer plus a J-beta primer mix. From the 5' RACE reads, TCRdb called clonotypes with MiXCR, one entry per CDR3 protein. This sample has about 670,000 distinct CDR3 sequences, with 40% to 50% found just once. The sequenced sample consisted of blood. All receptors come from an elderly man in good health.

The rearrangement uses TRBV7-9 and TRBJ1-1; 7 bases line up with TRBD1. Germline V gene data show CDR1 as SEHNR and CDR2 as FQNEAQ (reference sequence). This CDR3 has 15 amino acids. Germline trimming cut 5 bases from V and 11 bases from J; bases unmatched to any gene: 17. CDR3 loop: CASSQYRQGLLDAFF. The CDR3, as DNA: TGTGCCAGCAGCCAATACCGACAGGGACTATTGGATGCTTTCTTT.

This CDR3 is CASSSQVLNTEAFF. The DNA for the CDR3 is TGTGCCAGCAGCTCGCAGGTGTTGAACACTGAAGCTTTCTTT. The rearrangement uses TRBV7-2 and TRBJ1-1; D is undetermined. Germline V gene data show CDR1 as SGHTA and CDR2 as FQGNSA. There are 14 residues in the CDR3. V dropped 4 bases and J dropped 0 bases, with 9 bases sitting between them.

This clonotype was seen more than once but under ten times. This rearrangement joins TRBV6-1 to TRBJ2-7; the D gene is possibly TRBD1 (5 bases). The V end lost 2 bases, the J end lost 2 bases, and 13 bases lay between the germline ends. The CDR3 has 15 amino acids. The germline V gene encodes CDR1 MNHNS and CDR2 SASEGT. The CDR3 coding sequence is TGTGCCAGCAGTGAACCAGGGTCCCCAACCTACGAGCAGTACTTC. Its protein product is CASSEPGSPTYEQYF.

The rearrangement uses TRBV5-1 and TRBJ2-3; D possibly corresponds to TRBD1 (5 bases). CDR3 size: 14 residues. Trimming took 0 bases from V and 4 from J, leaving 9 bases between them. Germline V lookup: CDR1 SGHRS, CDR2 YFSETQ. The CDR3 region is CASSLGRAPDTQYF. DNA for the CDR3: TGCGCCAGCAGCTTGGGCAGGGCACCAGATACGCAGTATTTT.

The chain is built from TRBV4-3 and TRBJ1-2; a weak D match, TRBD1 (6 bases). The CDR3 runs 15 residues. Per the germline V gene, CDR1 is LGHNA and CDR2 is YSLEER. The V gene lost 2 bases and the J gene lost 8 bases, with 18 bases spanning the gap. The CDR3 sequence: CASSQTAGVVGGYTF. The CDR3 bases are TGCGCCAGCAGCCAAACCGCAGGGGTCGTTGGCGGCTACACCTTC.

The rearrangement joins TRBV7-9 to TRBJ2-1; D gene ambiguous. The CDR3 length is 14 residues. Germline assignment: CDR1 SEHNR and CDR2 FQNEAQ (reference sequence). Trimming left V 3 bases short and J 1 base short, with 7 bases between. CDR3 protein: CASSLSGSYNEQFF. The DNA for the CDR3 is TGTGCCAGCAGCTTGAGTGGGTCCTACAATGAGCAGTTCTTC.

V is TRBV7-9 and J is TRBJ2-3, with 7 bases identical to TRBD1. V lost 5 bases, J lost 1 base, and 3 bases stayed unmatched. Germline assignment: CDR1 SEHNR and CDR2 FQNEAQ (reference sequence). The CDR3 spans 14 residues. In nucleotides, the CDR3 is TGTGCCAGCAGCACCGGACAGGGCACAGATACGCAGTATTTT. This gives the protein CASSTGQGTDTQYF.

Notes on this clonotype: A read error may be the cause here, since a much bigger clone is one base away. This rearrangement joins TRBV2 to TRBJ2-5; D is undetermined. In germline, CDR1 is SNHLY, CDR2 FYNNEI. Trimming left V 8 bases short and J 1 base short, with 2 bases between. The length of the CDR3 is 10 residues. CDR3 bases: TGTGCCAGCGGCCAAGAGACCCAGTACTTC. Translating gives CASGQETQYF.

The chain has TRBV27 and TRBJ2-1; possibly TRBD1 for D (6 bases). Trimming took off 6 bases at V and 0 bases at J, with 18 bases between the two ends. CDR3 length: 17 residues. The germline V gene encodes CDR1 MNHEY and CDR2 SMNVEV (reference sequence). CDR3 DNA: TGTGCCAGCAGCCCTAGACAGGTCCCCCTCTCCTACAATGAGCAGTTCTTC. It specifies CASSPRQVPLSYNEQFF.

This clonotype was counted between two and nine times. The chain has TRBV7-2 and TRBJ2-5, with a tentative D call TRBD2 (7 bases). The V and J ends lost 0 bases and 3 bases respectively, with 14 bases between them. Germline CDR1 reads SGHTA; CDR2 reads FQGNSA. This CDR3 has 16 residues. Here the CDR3 reads CASSLAGGGGEETQYF. CDR3 DNA sequence: TGTGCCAGCAGCTTAGCGGGGGGCGGGGGCGAAGAGACCCAGTACTTC.

In this sample, this clonotype turned up a few times. V gene TRBV20-1 combines with J gene TRBJ1-2, with TRBD1 as a possible D gene (5 bases). The CDR3 contains 11 residues. Trimming took off 6 bases at V and 5 bases at J, with 10 bases between the two ends. Germline loops: CDR1 DFQATT, CDR2 SNEGSKA (reference sequence). The CDR3 bases are TGCAGTGCACCGACAGTATATGGCTACACCTTC. It specifies CSAPTVYGYTF.

The sample holds many counts of this clonotype. This chain uses TRBV4-1 with TRBJ2-7; the D gene could be TRBD1 or TRBD2 (5 bases each). The V gene's germline CDR1 is MGHRA and CDR2 YSYEKL. Trimming took off 4 bases at V and 6 bases at J, with 22 bases between the two ends. The CDR3 has 16 amino acids. The CDR3 sequence is CASSPRAATGISEQYF. CDR3 coding DNA: TGCGCCAGCAGCCCTAGAGCGGCCACAGGTATCAGCGAGCAGTACTTC.

This clonotype was recorded once. The V call is TRBV21-1, the J call TRBJ1-1; the DNA was not used to check the table's D call, TRBD1. TRBV21-1 is a pseudogene. The CDR3 sequence is 14 residues long. The CDR3 sequence: CASPEGHLNTEAFF. Here the CDR3 DNA reads TGTGCCAGCCCCGAGGGACATTTGAACACTGAAGCTTTCTTT.

CDR3 coding DNA: TGCAGTGCCTACATCCTAGCGGGAGATCAAGAGACCCAGTACTTC. As protein: CSAYILAGDQETQYF. The chain recombines TRBV20-1 with TRBJ2-5, with 10 bases lining up with TRBD2. The V segment lost 6 bases and the J segment 2 bases; nucleotides outside the gene matches: 9. The CDR3 has 15 residues. Germline CDR1 is DFQATT and CDR2 is SNEGSKA (reference sequence).

This chain uses TRBV4-1 with TRBJ2-1; TRBD2 aligns across 12 bases. CDR3 length: 16 residues. The junction had 11 bases not matched to a gene; V was cut back by 1 base and J by 13 bases. Germline CDR1 and CDR2: MGHRA and YSYEKL. Here the CDR3 DNA reads TGCGCCAGCAGCCAAGCCCTAGCGGGGGGGCGAGAGACCCAGTTCTTC. It codes for CASSQALAGGRETQFF.

The chain links TRBV5-1 to TRBJ1-2; 7 nucleotides match TRBD1. Germline assignment: CDR1 SGHRS and CDR2 YFSETQ. This CDR3 has 13 residues. The ends lost 2 bases at V and 5 bases at J; junction bases unmatched: 3. CDR3 nucleotide sequence: TGCGCCAGCAGCTTTAGCAGGGGGTATGGCTACACCTTC. Its protein product is CASSFSRGYGYTF. The full variable domain, in which reference TRBV5-1 and TRBJ1-2 provide the parts outside the CDR3, is KAGVTQTPRYLIKTRGQQVTLSCSPISGHRSVSWYQQTPGQGLQFLFEYFSETQRNKGNFPGRFSGRQFSNSRSEMNVSTLELGDSALYLCASSFSRGYGYTFGSGTRLTVV.

The sample holds many counts of this clonotype. The chain combines TRBV20-1 with TRBJ2-5; unclear D gene. In germline, CDR1 is DFQATT, CDR2 SNEGSKA (reference sequence). V was shortened by 0 bases and J by 11 bases, with 25 bases between the two germline ends. CDR3 size: 16 residues. In DNA form, the CDR3 reads TGCAGTGCTAGAGATGACGAGGCTAGGAACTACAATGAGCAGTACTTC. Residues: CSARDDEARNYNEQYF.

This chain's CDR3 is CAWSVPGTSGPNEQFF. For the CDR3, the DNA is TGTGCCTGGAGTGTCCCCGGGACTAGCGGGCCCAATGAGCAGTTCTTC. This chain connects TRBV30 to TRBJ2-1; 12 bases agree with TRBD2. Looked up from germline, CDR1 is GTSNPN and CDR2 is SVGIG (reference sequence). The CDR3 runs to 16 residues. V gave up 0 bases and J gave up 6 bases; unmatched junction bases: 6.

This clonotype was detected only a few times. This sequence joins TRBV29-1 and TRBJ2-3; D not resolved. Trimming stripped 8 bases from V and 6 bases from J, with 21 bases between. Germline CDR1 is SQVTM and CDR2 is ANQGSEA. The CDR3 covers 14 residues. CDR3 sequence reads: CSCTDPWLFDTQYF. CDR3 DNA: TGCAGCTGCACGGACCCTTGGCTTTTCGATACGCAGTATTTT.

The chain links TRBV9 to TRBJ1-2, with unresolved D. The germline V gene encodes CDR1 SGDLS and CDR2 YYNGEE. The CDR3 is made up of 18 amino acids. Trimming shortened V by 3 bases and J by 2 bases, and 23 bases separated the two germline ends. CDR3 DNA: TGTGCCAGCAGCGCAGGTCCCTCGCACGGATCGGGGAACTATGGCTACACCTTC. Translated: CASSAGPSHGSGNYGYTF.

This clonotype came up a few times. The chain recombines TRBV4-3 with TRBJ2-1; a possible D gene is TRBD2 (6 bases). Trimming left V 4 bases short and J 6 bases short, with 22 bases between. The CDR3 loop spans 17 amino acids. Germline CDR1 and CDR2: LGHNA and YSLEER. The CDR3 region has the DNA TGCGCCAGCAGCCGAGACACTTCCGGGACTTCCCTCAATGAGCAGTTCTTC. It yields the protein CASSRDTSGTSLNEQFF.

This clonotype was observed a handful of times. The chain recombines TRBV5-5 with TRBJ2-5, with TRBD2 matching 9 bases. This CDR3 comprises 16 residues. V gave up 0 bases and J gave up 4 bases; unmatched junction bases: 7. Germline V gene lookup returns CDR1 SGHKS and CDR2 YYEKEE (reference sequence). CDR3 residues: CASSLEGLAGLETQYF. In DNA form, the CDR3 reads TGTGCCAGCAGCTTGGAGGGGCTAGCGGGGTTAGAGACCCAGTACTTC. Based on the CDR3 plus reference TRBV5-5 and TRBJ2-5, the full variable domain is DAGVTQSPTHLIKTRGQQVTLRCSPISGHKSVSWYQQVLGQGPQFIFQYYEKEERGRGNFPDRFSARQFPNYSSELNVNALLLGDSALYLCASSLEGLAGLETQYFGPGTRLLVL.

The table lists this clonotype with a count of one. A single base separates this from a much larger clone, so it may be a read error. J is TRBJ2-3 and V is TRBV12-3 or TRBV12-4; D is ambiguous. The CDR3 consists of 14 residues. The CDR3 loop is CAGSFKVAADTQYF. CDR3 in DNA: TGTGCCGGCAGTTTTAAGGTAGCCGCAGATACGCAGTATTTT.

This clonotype was seen ten or more times. The rearrangement joins TRBV3-1 to TRBJ2-7; the match to TRBD1 covers 9 bases. The trim removed 4 bases at V and 2 bases at J, leaving 6 bases unmatched. The V gene's germline CDR1 is LGHDT and CDR2 YNNKEL (reference sequence). CDR3 length: 15 amino acids. CDR3 amino acids: CASSRPGQGAYEQYF. In DNA, the CDR3 is TGTGCCAGCAGCCGACCGGGACAGGGCGCCTACGAGCAGTACTTC.